The entry that follows covers one T cell receptor (beta chain) sequence. The CDR3 runs to 13 residues. The V gene lost 2 bases and the J gene lost 1 base, with 5 bases spanning the gap. Here immunoSEQ multiplex PCR was the method, and the copy in TCRdb shows in-frame clones only, minus some. The sample consists of some 290,000 clones, roughly nine tenths of them appearing once. The sample originates from a study of blood T cell repertoires in COVID-19. Input material: peripheral blood. This chain joins TRBV12-3 or TRBV12-4 and TRBJ1-1; D is undetermined. The sequence derives from a woman under 40 with COVID-19, enrolled during active disease. CDR3 amino acids: CASSLRENTEAFF. The CDR3 DNA sequence: TGTGCCAGCAGTTTAAGAGAGAACACTGAAGCTTTCTTT.